This T cell receptor (beta chain) originates from a study of cytomegalovirus exposure and HLA in healthy donors. Study-level results: The productive fraction for most TCR beta V segments was about 87% or about 30% in an earlier analysis.

The ends were cut back, 7 bases at V and 4 bases at J, with 16 bases in the middle. In germline, CDR1 is MNHEY, CDR2 SVGAGI. The CDR3 has 14 amino acids. Remarks on this clone: Its antigen is currently unknown.

The PCR contained 60 Vbeta and 13 Jbeta primers. Using immunoSEQ multiplex PCR, the repertoire was profiled, and TCRdb retains in-frame clones only, with some absent. The table records under 200,000 clones, 84% of them present only once. Input material: PBMCs. The chain uses TRBV6-5 and TRBJ1-2, with D hard to call. The receptor comes from a man between 18 and 29 years old in good health and CMV-seronegative. The CDR3 reads CASTPAGYTYGYTF. For the CDR3, the DNA is TGTGCCAGCACCCCCGCGGGGTATACCTATGGCTACACCTTC.